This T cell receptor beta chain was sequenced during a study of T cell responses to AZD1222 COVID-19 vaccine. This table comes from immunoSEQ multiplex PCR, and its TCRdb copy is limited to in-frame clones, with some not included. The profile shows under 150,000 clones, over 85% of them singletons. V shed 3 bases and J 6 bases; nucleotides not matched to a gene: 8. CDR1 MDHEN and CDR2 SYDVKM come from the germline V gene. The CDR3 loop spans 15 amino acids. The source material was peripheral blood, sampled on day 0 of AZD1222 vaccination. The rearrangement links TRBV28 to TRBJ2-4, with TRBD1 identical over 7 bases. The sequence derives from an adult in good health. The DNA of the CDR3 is TGTGCCAGCAGTTTTGGAGGACAGGATGGAAACATTCAGTACTTC. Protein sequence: CASSFGGQDGNIQYF.